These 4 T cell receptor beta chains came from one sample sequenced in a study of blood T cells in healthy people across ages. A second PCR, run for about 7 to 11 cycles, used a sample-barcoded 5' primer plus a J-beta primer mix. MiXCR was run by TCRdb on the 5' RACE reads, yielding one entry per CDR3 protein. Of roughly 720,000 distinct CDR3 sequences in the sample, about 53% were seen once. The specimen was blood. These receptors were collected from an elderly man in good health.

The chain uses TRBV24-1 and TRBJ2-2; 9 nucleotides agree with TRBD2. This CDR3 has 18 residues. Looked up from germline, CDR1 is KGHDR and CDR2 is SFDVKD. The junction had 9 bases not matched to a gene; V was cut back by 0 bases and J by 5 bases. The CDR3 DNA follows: TGTGCCACCAGTGATTTGCCCCTAGCGGGGCGACGGACCGGGGAGCTGTTTTTT. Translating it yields CATSDLPLAGRRTGELFF.

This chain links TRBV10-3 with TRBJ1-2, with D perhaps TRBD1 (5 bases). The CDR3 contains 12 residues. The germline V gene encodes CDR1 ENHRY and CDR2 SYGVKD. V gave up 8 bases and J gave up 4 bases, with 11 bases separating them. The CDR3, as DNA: TGTGCCATCGGGGGGGGTATCTATGGCTACACCTTC. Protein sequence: CAIGGGIYGYTF.

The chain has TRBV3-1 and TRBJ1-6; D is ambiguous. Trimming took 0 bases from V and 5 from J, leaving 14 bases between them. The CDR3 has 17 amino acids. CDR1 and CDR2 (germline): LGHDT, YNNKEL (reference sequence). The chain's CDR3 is CASSQDPRGANNSPLHF. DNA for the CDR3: TGTGCCAGCAGCCAAGATCCGCGGGGAGCCAATAATTCACCCCTCCACTTT.

CDR3: CATSDFGLSLDTQYF. The CDR3 DNA reads TGTGCCACCAGTGATTTCGGGTTGTCATTAGATACGCAGTATTTT. The chain carries TRBV24-1 and TRBJ2-3; no reliable D call. V lost 1 base and J 5 bases, leaving 12 bases between the germline ends. CDR1 and CDR2 from the germline V gene are KGHDR and SFDVKD. The CDR3 length is 15 residues.